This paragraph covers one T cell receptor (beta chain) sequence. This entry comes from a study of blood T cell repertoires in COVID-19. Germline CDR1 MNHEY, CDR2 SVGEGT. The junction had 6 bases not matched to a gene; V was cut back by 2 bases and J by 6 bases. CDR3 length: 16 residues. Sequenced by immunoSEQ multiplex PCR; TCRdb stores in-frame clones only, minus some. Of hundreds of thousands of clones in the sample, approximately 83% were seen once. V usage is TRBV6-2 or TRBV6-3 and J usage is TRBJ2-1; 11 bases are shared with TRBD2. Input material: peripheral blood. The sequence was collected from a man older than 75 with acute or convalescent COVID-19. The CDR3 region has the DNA TGTGCCAGCAGTTACGTAGCGGGGGGGCTGATCAATGAGCAGTTCTTC. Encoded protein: CASSYVAGGLINEQFF.